The text below deals with one TCR beta chain. Clones were read by immunoSEQ multiplex PCR, and TCRdb kept only the in-frame ones, dropping some. In the table there are some 80,000 clones, about 81% of which are singletons. This CDR3 contains 11 residues. CDR1 SNHLY and CDR2 FYNNEI come from the germline V gene. The V end lost 1 base, the J end lost 10 bases, and 5 bases lay between the germline ends. The entry originates in a study of technical replicates of blood from a handful of donors. The rearrangement joins TRBV2 to TRBJ2-1; D is undetermined. The sequence came from a human donor in good health. Some clones in this sample may be carry-over from other donors' samples. Sequencing was carried out using PBMCs. Here the CDR3 reads CASSEGREQFF. Here the CDR3 DNA reads TGTGCCAGCAGTGAAGGGCGGGAGCAGTTCTTC.